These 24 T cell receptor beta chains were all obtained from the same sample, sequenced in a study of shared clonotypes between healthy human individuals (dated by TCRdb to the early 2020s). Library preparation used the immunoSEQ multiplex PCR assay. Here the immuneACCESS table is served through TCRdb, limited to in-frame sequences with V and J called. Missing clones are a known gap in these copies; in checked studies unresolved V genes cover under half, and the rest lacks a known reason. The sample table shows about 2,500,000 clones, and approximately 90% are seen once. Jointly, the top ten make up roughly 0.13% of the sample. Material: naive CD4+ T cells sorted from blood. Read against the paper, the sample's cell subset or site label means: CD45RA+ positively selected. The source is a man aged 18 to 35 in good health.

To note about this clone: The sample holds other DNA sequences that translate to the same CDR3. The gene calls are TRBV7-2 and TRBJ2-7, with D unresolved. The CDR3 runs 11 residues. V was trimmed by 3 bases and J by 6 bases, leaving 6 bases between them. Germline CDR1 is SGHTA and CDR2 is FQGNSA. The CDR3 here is CASSFRSEQYF. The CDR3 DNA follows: TGTGCCAGCAGCTTCCGGAGCGAGCAGTACTTC.

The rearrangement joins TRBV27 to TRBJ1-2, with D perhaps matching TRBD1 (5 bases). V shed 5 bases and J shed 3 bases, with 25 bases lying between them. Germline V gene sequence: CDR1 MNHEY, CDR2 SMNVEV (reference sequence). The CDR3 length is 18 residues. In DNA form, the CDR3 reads TGTGCCAGCAGTCAAATAGATTCGAGGGGAATCTCCTACTATGGCTACACCTTC. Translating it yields CASSQIDSRGISYYGYTF.

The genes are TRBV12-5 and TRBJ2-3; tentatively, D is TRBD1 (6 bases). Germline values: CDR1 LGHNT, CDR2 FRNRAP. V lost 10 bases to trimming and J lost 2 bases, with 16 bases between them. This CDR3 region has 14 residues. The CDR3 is CATLRDTTTDTQYF. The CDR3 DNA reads TGTGCTACCCTCCGGGACACCACCACAGATACGCAGTATTTT.

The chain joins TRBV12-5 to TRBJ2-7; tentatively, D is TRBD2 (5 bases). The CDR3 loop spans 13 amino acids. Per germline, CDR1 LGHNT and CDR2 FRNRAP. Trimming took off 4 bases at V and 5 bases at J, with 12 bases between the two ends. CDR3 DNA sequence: TGTGCTAGTGGTTCCCCGTTGGGAGACGAGCAGTACTTC. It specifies CASGSPLGDEQYF.

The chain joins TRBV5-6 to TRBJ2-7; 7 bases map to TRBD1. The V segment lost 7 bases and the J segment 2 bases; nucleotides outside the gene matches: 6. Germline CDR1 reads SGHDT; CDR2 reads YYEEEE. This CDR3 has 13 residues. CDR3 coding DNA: TGTGCCAGCTGCAGACAGGGAGCCTACGAGCAGTACTTC. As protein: CASCRQGAYEQYF.

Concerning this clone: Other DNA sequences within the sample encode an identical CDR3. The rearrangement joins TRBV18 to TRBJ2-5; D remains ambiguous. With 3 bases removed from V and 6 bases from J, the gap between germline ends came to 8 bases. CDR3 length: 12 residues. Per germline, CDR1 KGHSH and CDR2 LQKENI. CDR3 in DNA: TGTGCCAGCTCACCCAGCCGGCAGACCCAGTACTTC. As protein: CASSPSRQTQYF.

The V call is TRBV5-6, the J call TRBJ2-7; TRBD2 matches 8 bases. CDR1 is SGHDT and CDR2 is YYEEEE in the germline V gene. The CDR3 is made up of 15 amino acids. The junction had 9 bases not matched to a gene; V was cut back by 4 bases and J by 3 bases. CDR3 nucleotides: TGTGCCAGCAGCCTAACCGGGGGGGTGAGCTACGAGCAGTACTTC. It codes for CASSLTGGVSYEQYF. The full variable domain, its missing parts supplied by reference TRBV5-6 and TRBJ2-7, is DAGVTQSPTHLIKTRGQQVTLRCSPKSGHDTVSWYQQALGQGPQFIFQYYEEEERQRGNFPDRFSGHQFPNYSSELNVNALLLGDSALYLCASSLTGGVSYEQYFGPGTRLTVT.

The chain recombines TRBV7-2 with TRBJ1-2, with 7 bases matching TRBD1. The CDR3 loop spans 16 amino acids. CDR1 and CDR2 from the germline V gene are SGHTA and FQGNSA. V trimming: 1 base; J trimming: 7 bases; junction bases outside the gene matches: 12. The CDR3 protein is CASSLGWRQGSSGYTF. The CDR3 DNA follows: TGTGCCAGCAGCTTAGGGTGGCGACAGGGAAGTAGTGGCTACACCTTC.

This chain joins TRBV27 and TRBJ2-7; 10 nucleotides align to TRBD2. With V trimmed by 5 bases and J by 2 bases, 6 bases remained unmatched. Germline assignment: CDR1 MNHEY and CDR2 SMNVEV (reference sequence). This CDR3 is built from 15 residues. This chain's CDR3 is CASSLKREGAYEQYF. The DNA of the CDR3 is TGTGCCAGCAGTCTAAAGCGGGAGGGGGCCTACGAGCAGTACTTC.

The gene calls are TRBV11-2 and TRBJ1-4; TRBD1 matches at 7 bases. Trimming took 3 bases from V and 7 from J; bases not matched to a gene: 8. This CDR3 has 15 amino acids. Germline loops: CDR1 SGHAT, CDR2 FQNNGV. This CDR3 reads CASSFQGTVAEKLFF. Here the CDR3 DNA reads TGTGCCAGCAGCTTTCAGGGGACAGTGGCTGAAAAACTGTTTTTT.

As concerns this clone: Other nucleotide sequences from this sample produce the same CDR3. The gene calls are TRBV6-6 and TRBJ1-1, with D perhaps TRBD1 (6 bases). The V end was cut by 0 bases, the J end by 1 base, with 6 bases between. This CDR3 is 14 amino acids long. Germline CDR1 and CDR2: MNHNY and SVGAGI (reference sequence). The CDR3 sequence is CASSYSDRNTEAFF. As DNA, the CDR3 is TGTGCCAGCAGTTACTCGGACAGGAACACTGAAGCTTTCTTT.

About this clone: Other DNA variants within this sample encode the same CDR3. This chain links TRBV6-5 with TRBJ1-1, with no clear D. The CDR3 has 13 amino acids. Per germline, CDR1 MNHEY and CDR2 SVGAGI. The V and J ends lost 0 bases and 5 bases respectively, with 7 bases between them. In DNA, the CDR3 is TGTGCCAGCAGTTACTCTGGCGGGACTGAAGCTTTCTTT. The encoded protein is CASSYSGGTEAFF.

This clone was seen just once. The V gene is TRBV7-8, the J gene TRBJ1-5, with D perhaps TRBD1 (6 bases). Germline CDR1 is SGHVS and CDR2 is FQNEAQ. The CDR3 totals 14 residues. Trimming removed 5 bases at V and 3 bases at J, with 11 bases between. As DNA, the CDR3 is TGTGCCAGCAGCAAACAGGGACCCAATCAGCCCCAGCATTTT. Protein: CASSKQGPNQPQHF.

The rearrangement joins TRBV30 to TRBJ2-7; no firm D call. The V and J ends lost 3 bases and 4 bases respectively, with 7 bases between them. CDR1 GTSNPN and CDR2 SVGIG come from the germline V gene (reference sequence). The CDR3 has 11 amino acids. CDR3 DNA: TGTGCCTGGAGGTTGGGATACGAGCAGTACTTC. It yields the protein CAWRLGYEQYF.

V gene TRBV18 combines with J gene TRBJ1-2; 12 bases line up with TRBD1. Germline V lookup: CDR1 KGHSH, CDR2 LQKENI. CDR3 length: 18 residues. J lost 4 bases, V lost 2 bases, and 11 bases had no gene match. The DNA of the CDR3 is TGTGCCAGCTCACCAACAGCGGGACAGGGGGCCATCTTCTATGGCTACACCTTC. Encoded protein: CASSPTAGQGAIFYGYTF.

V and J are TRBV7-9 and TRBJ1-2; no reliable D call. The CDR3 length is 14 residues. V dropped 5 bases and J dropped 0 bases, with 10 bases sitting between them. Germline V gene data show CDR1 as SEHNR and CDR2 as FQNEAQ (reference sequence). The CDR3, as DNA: TGTGCCAGCAGCCCCGGCCTGACTAACTATGGCTACACCTTC. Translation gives CASSPGLTNYGYTF.

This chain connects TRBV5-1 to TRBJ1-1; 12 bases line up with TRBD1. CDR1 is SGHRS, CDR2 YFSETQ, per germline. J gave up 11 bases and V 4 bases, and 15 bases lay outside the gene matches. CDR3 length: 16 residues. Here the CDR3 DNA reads TGCGCCAGCAGCGGAACCGGGACAGGGGGCGAAGAAGGCGCTTTCTTT. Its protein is CASSGTGTGGEEGAFF.

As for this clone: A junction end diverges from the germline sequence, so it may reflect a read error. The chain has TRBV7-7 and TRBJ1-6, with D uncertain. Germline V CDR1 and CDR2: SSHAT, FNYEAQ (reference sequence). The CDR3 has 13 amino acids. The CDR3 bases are TGTGCTAGCAGCTTAGATCGGTATTCACCCCTCCACTTT. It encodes CASSLDRYSPLHF.

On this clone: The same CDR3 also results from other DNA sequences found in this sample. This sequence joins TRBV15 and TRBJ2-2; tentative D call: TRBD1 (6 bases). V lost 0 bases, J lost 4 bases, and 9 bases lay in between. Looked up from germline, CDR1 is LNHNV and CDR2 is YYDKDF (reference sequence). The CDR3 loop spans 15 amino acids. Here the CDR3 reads CATSRESGATGELFF. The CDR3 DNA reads TGTGCCACCAGCAGAGAATCAGGGGCCACCGGGGAGCTGTTTTTT.

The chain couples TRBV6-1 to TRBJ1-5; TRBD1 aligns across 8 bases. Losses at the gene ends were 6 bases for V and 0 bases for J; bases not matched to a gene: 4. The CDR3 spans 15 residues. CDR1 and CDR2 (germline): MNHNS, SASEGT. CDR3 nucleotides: TGTGCCAGCAGCCGAGGACAGGGTAGCAATCAGCCCCAGCATTTT. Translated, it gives CASSRGQGSNQPQHF.

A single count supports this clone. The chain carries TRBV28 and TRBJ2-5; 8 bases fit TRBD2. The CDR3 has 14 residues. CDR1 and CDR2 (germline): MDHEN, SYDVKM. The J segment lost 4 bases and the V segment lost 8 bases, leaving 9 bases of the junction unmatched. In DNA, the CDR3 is TGTGCCAGCGGGGGTAGCGGGGTGGGAGAGACCCAGTACTTC. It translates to CASGGSGVGETQYF.

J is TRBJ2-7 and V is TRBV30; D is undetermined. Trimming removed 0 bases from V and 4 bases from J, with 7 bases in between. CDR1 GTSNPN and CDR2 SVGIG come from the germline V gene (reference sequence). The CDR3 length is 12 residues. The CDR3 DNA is TGTGCCTGGAGTGTATGGGAATACGAGCAGTACTTC. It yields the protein CAWSVWEYEQYF.

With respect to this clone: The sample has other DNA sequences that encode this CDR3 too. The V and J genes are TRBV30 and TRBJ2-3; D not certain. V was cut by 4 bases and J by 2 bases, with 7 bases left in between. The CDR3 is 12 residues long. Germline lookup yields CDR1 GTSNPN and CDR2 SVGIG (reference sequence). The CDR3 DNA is TGTGCCTGGACTAGGGACACAGATACGCAGTATTTT. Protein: CAWTRDTDTQYF. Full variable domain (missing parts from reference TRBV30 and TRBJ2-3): SQTIHQWPATLVQPVGSPLSLECTVEGTSNPNLYWYRQAAGRGLQLLFYSVGIGQISSEVPQNLSASRPQDRQFILSSKKLLLSDSGFYLCAWTRDTDTQYFGPGTRLTVL.

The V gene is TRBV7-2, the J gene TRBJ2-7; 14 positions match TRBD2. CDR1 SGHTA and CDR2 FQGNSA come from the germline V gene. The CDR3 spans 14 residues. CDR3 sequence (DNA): TGTGCAACGGTACCGGGACTAGCGGGGGACGAGCAGTACTTC. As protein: CATVPGLAGDEQYF.